These T cell receptor beta chains were read from a single sample in a study of human T cells and chemical hapten exposure. TCRdb re-called the RACE reads with MiXCR, one entry per CDR3 protein. The table records 350,000 or so distinct CDR3 sequences, approximately 6.3% of them present only once. This sample comprised whole blood, obtained in connection with sensitization to the hapten diphenylcyclopropenone (DPC). The source of these receptors is a woman between 18 and 29 years old with alopecia areata. Some clones in this sample may be carry-over from other donors' samples. CDR3s include the opening cysteine and the closing phenylalanine or tryptophan. A D gene is named only where the DNA matches it firmly. A clone size is listed for some rows: how often the clone was seen (once, few, many), or a class if it is expanded.

J,size,V,D,CDR3,DNA
TRBJ1-4,few,TRBV4-2,NA,CASRTAGANEKLFF,TGTGCCAGCAGGACCGCGGGGGCGAATGAAAAACTGTTTTTT
TRBJ2-1,NA,TRBV7-9,NA,CASSRYPDQEQFF,TGTGCCAGCAGCCGATATCCCGACCAAGAGCAGTTCTTC
TRBJ1-1,few,TRBV27,NA,CASRLPDSMNTEAFF,TGTGCCAGCAGACTTCCTGACAGCATGAACACTGAAGCTTTCTTT
TRBJ2-5,NA,TRBV20-1,TRBD2,CSAARGGYPQETQYF,TGCAGTGCTGCGCGGGGGGGATACCCCCAAGAGACCCAGTACTTC
TRBJ2-3,NA,TRBV5-6,TRBD2,CASSPGGGPTDTQYF,TGTGCCAGCAGCCCCGGCGGGGGACCTACAGATACGCAGTATTTT
TRBJ2-5,few,TRBV12-3/TRBV12-4,TRBD1,CASTPSAGGETQYF,TGTGCCAGCACCCCTTCGGCAGGGGGAGAGACCCAGTACTTC
TRBJ2-7,NA,TRBV6-2/TRBV6-3,TRBD1,CASSSYRGLHEQYF,TGTGCCAGCAGTTCCTACAGGGGGCTGCACGAGCAGTACTTC
TRBJ1-2,few,TRBV12-3/TRBV12-4,NA,CASTPAGPYGYTF,TGTGCCAGCACCCCAGCAGGTCCCTATGGCTACACCTTC
TRBJ2-5,many,TRBV29-1,NA,CSVDDGETQYF,TGCAGCGTTGACGACGGAGAGACCCAGTACTTC
TRBJ1-5,NA,TRBV12-3/TRBV12-4,NA,CASRKNREQPQHF,TGTGCCAGCAGAAAGAACAGGGAGCAGCCCCAGCATTTT
TRBJ1-4,few,TRBV7-2,NA,CASTIGGSNEKLFF,TGTGCCAGCACCATAGGGGGGTCTAATGAAAAACTGTTTTTT
TRBJ1-5,NA,TRBV4-1,NA,CASSQVGMGNQPQHF,TGCGCCAGCAGCCAAGTGGGGATGGGAAATCAGCCCCAGCATTTT
TRBJ2-1,NA,TRBV6-5,TRBD2,CASSYWASGGRDEQFF,TGTGCCAGCAGTTACTGGGCTAGCGGGGGGCGGGATGAGCAGTTCTTC
TRBJ2-3,NA,TRBV12-3/TRBV12-4,TRBD2,CASSFSGGPTDTQYF,TGTGCCAGCAGTTTTAGCGGGGGACCCACAGATACGCAGTATTTT
TRBJ2-5,many,TRBV28,NA,CASTDVRGAFQETQYF,TGTGCCAGCACCGACGTACGGGGGGCCTTCCAAGAGACCCAGTACTTC
TRBJ2-5,NA,TRBV10-2,TRBD2,CASSESSGGLTRTQYF,TGCGCCAGCAGTGAGTCAAGCGGGGGGCTCACAAGGACCCAGTACTTC
TRBJ2-3,few,TRBV4-3,NA,CASSQGTTRTDTQYF,TGCGCCAGCAGCCAAGGAACCACTCGCACAGATACGCAGTATTTT
TRBJ1-1,few,TRBV7-2,NA,CASSSPDRLIGAFF,TGTGCCAGCAGCTCCCCTGACCGGCTGATAGGAGCTTTCTTT
TRBJ2-3,few,TRBV28,NA,CASSLTAQGPDTQYF,TGTGCCAGCAGTTTAACTGCGCAGGGCCCAGATACGCAGTATTTT
TRBJ1-5,NA,TRBV18,NA,CASSLQGTEPQHF,TGTGCCAGCTCATTACAGGGCACCGAGCCCCAGCATTTT
TRBJ2-7,many,TRBV6-2/TRBV6-3,TRBD1,CASTPPGQGFREQYF,TGTGCCAGCACTCCCCCGGGACAGGGGTTTCGGGAGCAGTACTTC
TRBJ2-2,NA,TRBV7-2,TRBD2,CASSIPRTSSDTGELFF,TGTGCCAGCAGCATTCCTCGGACTAGCTCGGACACCGGGGAGCTGTTTTTT
TRBJ1-5,few,TRBV20-1,NA,CSASWGGEQPQHF,TGCAGTGCTAGTTGGGGGGGCGAACAGCCCCAGCATTTT
TRBJ2-7,NA,TRBV6-6,NA,CASRREWYEQYF,TGTGCCAGCAGACGGGAGTGGTACGAGCAGTACTTC
TRBJ2-3,NA,TRBV5-8,NA,CASSPKGGRPDTQYF,TGTGCCAGCAGCCCTAAGGGGGGTCGACCAGATACGCAGTATTTT
TRBJ2-7,NA,TRBV20-1,TRBD1,CSADYRGQSYEQYF,TGCAGTGCTGATTACAGGGGCCAATCCTACGAGCAGTACTTC
TRBJ2-4,NA,TRBV7-9,NA,CASSSWDSLGAKNIQYF,TGTGCCAGCAGCTCCTGGGACTCCCTAGGGGCCAAAAACATTCAGTACTTC
TRBJ1-1,few,TRBV3-1,TRBD1,CASSQWDRLDTTEAFF,TGTGCCAGCAGCCAGTGGGACAGATTAGATACCACTGAAGCTTTCTTT
TRBJ2-7,many,TRBV25-1,NA,CALVGRAGRYEQYF,TGTGCCCTCGTTGGCCGGGCAGGGAGGTACGAGCAGTACTTC
TRBJ1-6,many,TRBV29-1,TRBD1,CSVRGQGNSPLHF,TGCAGCGTTAGGGGGCAGGGTAATTCACCCCTCCACTTT
TRBJ2-7,NA,TRBV29-1,NA,CSARQGSSYEQYF,TGCAGCGCTAGGCAGGGTTCATCCTACGAGCAGTACTTC
TRBJ2-5,NA,TRBV6-2/TRBV6-3,TRBD1,CASSYDRGGQETQYF,TGTGCCAGCAGCTATGACAGGGGAGGCCAAGAGACCCAGTACTTC
TRBJ1-2,NA,TRBV2,TRBD1,CASRVGQGDGYTF,TGTGCCAGCAGGGTGGGACAGGGGGATGGCTACACCTTC
TRBJ2-2,NA,TRBV6-5,TRBD2,CASSRGLAAGELFF,TGTGCCAGCAGCCGGGGACTAGCTGCCGGGGAGCTGTTTTTT
TRBJ2-1,few,TRBV20-1,NA,CSARDLAGAHNEQFF,TGCAGTGCTAGAGACTTGGCGGGGGCCCACAATGAGCAGTTCTTC
TRBJ1-6,many,TRBV5-5,NA,CASSWAEGSPLHF,TGTGCCAGCAGCTGGGCGGAAGGCTCACCCCTCCACTTT
TRBJ1-3,NA,TRBV7-6,TRBD1,CASSSPGGKGNTIYF,TGTGCCAGCAGCTCTCCAGGGGGCAAAGGAAACACCATATATTTT
TRBJ2-3,many,TRBV12-3/TRBV12-4,NA,CASSLQSDTQYF,TGTGCCAGCAGTTTGCAGTCAGATACGCAGTATTTT